This TCR beta chain was obtained from a study of blood T cells in healthy people across ages. V was trimmed by 4 bases and J by 11 bases, leaving 9 bases between them. This CDR3 has 11 residues. Germline-derived CDR1 and CDR2 are SGHTA and FQGNSA. The authors ran a second PCR of roughly 7 to 11 cycles using a sample-barcoded 5' primer and a J-beta primer mix. Every single cDNA molecule received a tag from a template-switch adaptor with 12 random nucleotides. TCRdb redid the calling of the 5' RACE reads with MiXCR, one entry per CDR3 protein. The sample holds around 1.5 million distinct CDR3 sequences, approximately 40% seen once. Peripheral blood from each donor was collected in a volume of 9.5 to 10 milliliters.

This receptor was obtained from a woman aged 18-35 years in good health. Material for sequencing was blood. The chain links TRBV7-2 to TRBJ2-1, with a possible D match to TRBD2 (5 bases). The CDR3 region is CASSSGLKQFF. CDR3 DNA sequence: TGTGCCAGCAGCTCCGGACTTAAGCAGTTCTTC.